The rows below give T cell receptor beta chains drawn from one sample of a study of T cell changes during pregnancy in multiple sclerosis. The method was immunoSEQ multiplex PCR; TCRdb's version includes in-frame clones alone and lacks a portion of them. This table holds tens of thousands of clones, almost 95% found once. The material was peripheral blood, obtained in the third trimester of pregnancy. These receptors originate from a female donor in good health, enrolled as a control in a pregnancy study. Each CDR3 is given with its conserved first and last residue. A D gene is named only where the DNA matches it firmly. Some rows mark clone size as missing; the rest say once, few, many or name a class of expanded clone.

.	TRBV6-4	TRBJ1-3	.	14	CASFPRAAENTIYF	TGTGCCAGCTTTCCCAGGGCCGCTGAAAACACCATATATTTT
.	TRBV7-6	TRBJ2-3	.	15	CASSPRSGYTDTQYF	TGTGCCAGCAGCCCCCGGAGCGGCTACACAGATACGCAGTATTTT
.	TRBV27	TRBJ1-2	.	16	CASSLTSRTAGYGYTF	TGTGCCAGCAGTTTAACTTCCCGGACAGCAGGGTATGGCTACACCTTC
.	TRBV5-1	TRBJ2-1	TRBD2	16	CASSPRLAGGINEQFF	TGCGCCAGCAGCCCTAGATTAGCGGGGGGGATCAATGAGCAGTTCTTC
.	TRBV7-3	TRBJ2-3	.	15	CASSLAGYRTDTQYF	TGTGCCAGCAGCTTAGCAGGATATCGCACAGATACGCAGTATTTT
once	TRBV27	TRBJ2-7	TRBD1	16	CASSQQGQGAAYEQYF	TGTGCCAGCAGTCAACAAGGACAGGGGGCCGCCTACGAGCAGTACTTC
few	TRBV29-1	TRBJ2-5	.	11	CSGLGQETQYF	TGCAGCGGACTAGGACAAGAGACCCAGTACTTC
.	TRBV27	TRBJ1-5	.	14	CASSPRYSNQPQHF	TGTGCCAGCAGTCCGAGATATAGCAATCAGCCCCAGCATTTT
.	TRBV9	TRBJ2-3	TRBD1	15	CASSGRDRITDTQYF	TGTGCCAGCAGCGGCCGGGACAGAATCACAGATACGCAGTATTTT
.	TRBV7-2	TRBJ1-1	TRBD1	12	CASSPGGRGAFF	TGTGCCAGCAGCCCAGGGGGACGCGGGGCTTTCTTT
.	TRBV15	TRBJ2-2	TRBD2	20	CATSRDGLTLAGDHTGELFF	TGTGCCACCAGCAGAGATGGCCTTACCTTGGCGGGGGACCACACCGGGGAGCTGTTTTTT
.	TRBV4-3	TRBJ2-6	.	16	CASSQDGHSGANVLTF	TGCGCCAGCAGCCAAGATGGACACTCTGGGGCCAACGTCCTGACTTTC
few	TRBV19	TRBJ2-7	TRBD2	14	CASSRLAGLSEQYF	TGTGCCAGTAGCCGACTAGCGGGACTGAGTGAGCAGTACTTC
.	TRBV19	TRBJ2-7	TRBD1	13	CASSTGTGREQYF	TGTGCCAGTAGTACTGGGACAGGGCGGGAGCAGTACTTC
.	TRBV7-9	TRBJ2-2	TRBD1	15	CASSPNRGNTGELFF	TGTGCCAGCAGCCCCAACAGGGGAAACACCGGGGAGCTGTTTTTT
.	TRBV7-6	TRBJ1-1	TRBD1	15	CASSLWTGMNTEAFF	TGTGCCAGCAGCTTATGGACAGGAATGAACACTGAAGCTTTCTTT
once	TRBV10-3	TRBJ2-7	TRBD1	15	CAISDSGQGTYEQYF	TGTGCCATCAGTGACTCGGGACAGGGGACCTACGAGCAGTACTTC
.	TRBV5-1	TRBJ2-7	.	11	CASSLVVGQYF	TGCGCCAGCAGCTTGGTAGTCGGGCAGTACTTC
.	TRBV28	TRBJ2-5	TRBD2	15	CASSPQIAGQETQYF	TGTGCCAGCAGCCCCCAAATAGCGGGCCAAGAGACCCAGTACTTC
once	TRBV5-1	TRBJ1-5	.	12	CASRELEQPQHF	TGCGCCAGCAGAGAGTTAGAGCAGCCCCAGCATTTT
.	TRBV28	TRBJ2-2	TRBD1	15	CASSLVGGGTGELFF	TGTGCCAGCAGTTTAGTAGGGGGCGGCACCGGGGAGCTGTTTTTT
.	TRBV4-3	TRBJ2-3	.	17	CASSQLLGGSGTDTQYF	TGCGCCAGCAGCCAATTATTGGGGGGATCGGGGACAGATACGCAGTATTTT
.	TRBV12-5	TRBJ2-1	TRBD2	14	CASGLGTSINEQFF	TGTGCTAGTGGTTTGGGGACTAGCATCAATGAGCAGTTCTTC
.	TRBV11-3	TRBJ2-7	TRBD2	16	CANPPNGRRTTYEQYF	TGTGCCAACCCTCCAAACGGGAGGCGGACCACCTACGAGCAGTACTTC
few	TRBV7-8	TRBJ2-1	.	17	CASSLLVRRARYNEQFF	TGTGCCAGCAGCTTATTAGTGCGGAGGGCCAGGTACAATGAGCAGTTCTTC
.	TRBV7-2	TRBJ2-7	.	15	CASSLSLRSSYEQYF	TGTGCCAGCAGCTTATCCCTACGAAGCTCCTACGAGCAGTACTTC
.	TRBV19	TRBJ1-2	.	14	CASSPRPGLYGYTF	TGTGCCAGTAGTCCCCGGCCGGGACTCTATGGCTACACCTTC
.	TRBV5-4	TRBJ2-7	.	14	CASSGTGPAYEQYF	TGTGCCAGCAGCGGCACAGGGCCAGCCTACGAGCAGTACTTC
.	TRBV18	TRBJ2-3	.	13	CASSPPSTDTQYF	TGTGCCAGCTCACCCCCAAGCACAGATACGCAGTATTTT
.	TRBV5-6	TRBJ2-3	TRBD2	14	CASSLGLAADTQYF	TGTGCCAGCAGCTTGGGACTAGCGGCAGATACGCAGTATTTT
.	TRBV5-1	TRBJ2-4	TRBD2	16	CASSFGSGPRTDIQYF	TGCGCCAGCAGCTTCGGTAGCGGGCCCCGGACGGACATTCAGTACTTC
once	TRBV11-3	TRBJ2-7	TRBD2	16	CASSYLSGGAMYEQYF	TGTGCCAGCAGCTACCTGAGCGGGGGGGCCATGTACGAGCAGTACTTC